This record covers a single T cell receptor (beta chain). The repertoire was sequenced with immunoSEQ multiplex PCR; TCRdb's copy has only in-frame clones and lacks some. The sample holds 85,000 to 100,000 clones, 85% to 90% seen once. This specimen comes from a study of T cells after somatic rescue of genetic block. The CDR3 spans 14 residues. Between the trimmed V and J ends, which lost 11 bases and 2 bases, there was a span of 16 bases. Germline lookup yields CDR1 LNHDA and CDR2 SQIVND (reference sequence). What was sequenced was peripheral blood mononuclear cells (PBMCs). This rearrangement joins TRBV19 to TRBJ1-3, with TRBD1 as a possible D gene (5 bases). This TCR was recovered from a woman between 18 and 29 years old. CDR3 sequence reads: CAVGTAEPGNTIYF. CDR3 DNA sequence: TGTGCCGTCGGGACGGCCGAGCCTGGAAACACCATATATTTT.